This T cell receptor (beta chain) comes out of a study of blood T cells in healthy people across ages. Across the study: Capture by template switching was about one barcoded beta molecule per two T cells. Regarding the study as a whole: Unsorted PBMCs blocked a conclusive comparison of naive and antigen-experienced cells.

This clonotype was seen more than once but under ten times. The antigen remains undetermined. Donors each provided 7.5 to 10 milliliters of peripheral blood. Researchers report isolating at least 6 million PBMCs per sample. For the second PCR, which ran for 7 to 11 cycles, a sample-barcoded 5' primer and a J-beta primer mix were used. One entry per CDR3 protein, called by TCRdb with MiXCR from the 5' RACE reads. The sample lists more than 1,000,000 distinct CDR3 sequences, roughly 24% occurring once. The same sample was also used in a study of T cells of mothers and their children.

The sequence was obtained from a girl aged 2 to 9 in good health. Sample: blood.

The CDR3: CASSFYAGTSYEQFF. The CDR3 DNA follows: TGTGCCAGCAGCTTTTACGCCGGGACATCATATGAGCAGTTCTTC. V gene TRBV11-3 combines with J gene TRBJ2-5; TRBD1 is a possible D gene (6 bases). The assigned J gene may be wrong: the sequence end matches TRBJ2-1 better. The germline gives CDR1 SGHNT, CDR2 YENEEA. The CDR3 runs 15 residues.